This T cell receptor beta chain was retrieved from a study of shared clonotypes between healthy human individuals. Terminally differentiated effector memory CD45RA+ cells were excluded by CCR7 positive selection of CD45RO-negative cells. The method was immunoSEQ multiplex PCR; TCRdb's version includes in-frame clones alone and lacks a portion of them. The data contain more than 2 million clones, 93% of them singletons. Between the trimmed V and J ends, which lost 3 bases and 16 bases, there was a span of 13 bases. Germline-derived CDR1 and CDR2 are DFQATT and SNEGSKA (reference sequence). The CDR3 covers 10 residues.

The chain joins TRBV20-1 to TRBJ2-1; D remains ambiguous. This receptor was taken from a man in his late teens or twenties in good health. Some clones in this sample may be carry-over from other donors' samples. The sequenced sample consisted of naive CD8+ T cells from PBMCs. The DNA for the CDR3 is TGCAGTGCTAGGTCATCATGGGAATTCTTC. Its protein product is CSARSSWEFF.